The rows below give T cell receptor beta chains drawn from one sample of a study of blood T cells in healthy people across ages. Using its own MiXCR run on the 5' RACE reads, TCRdb lists one record per CDR3 protein. The repertoire consists of roughly 1,500,000 distinct CDR3 sequences, with about 31% occurring once and the leading ten covering approximately 10%. The sequenced material came from blood. These receptors originate from a woman aged 25 to 39 in good health. CDR3s include the opening cysteine and the closing phenylalanine or tryptophan. The D gene is left open where the match is weak.

V | D | CDR3
TRBV6-5 | NA | CASRWSGEQYF
TRBV12-3/TRBV12-4 | TRBD2 | CASSHRLAGGPWYEQFF
TRBV4-1 | NA | CASSPVQGRGYTF
TRBV20-1 | TRBD2 | CSAEELAGVLQETQYF
TRBV7-2 | NA | CASSLVEGNYGYTF
TRBV3-1 | NA | CASSQDQGHGYTF
TRBV6-5 | NA | CASGGAGLYNEQFF
TRBV20-1 | TRBD2 | CSARTTLTGTSLLAYEQYF
TRBV20-1 | NA | CSARDWGGRPAYNEQFF
TRBV20-1 | NA | CSARGRTSSGANVLTF
TRBV20-1 | NA | CSATRESHEQYF
TRBV21-1 | NA | CASSKENGGYTF
TRBV12-5 | TRBD1 | CASALGQSSYNEQFF
TRBV9 | TRBD1 | CASSVAHRDRGFGYTF
TRBV20-1 | TRBD1 | CSARSVVAGGPETQYF
TRBV18 | NA | CASSPTLNQPQHF
TRBV2 | TRBD1 | CANTYSDRGSNQPQHF
TRBV4-1 | NA | CASSQTRTTDTQYF
TRBV29-1 | NA | CSAESGTYNEQFF
TRBV29-1 | NA | CSVSPLVSFENEQFF
TRBV10-1 | TRBD1 | CASSEGTGLYEQYF
TRBV27 | NA | CASSLGLGVGYEQYF
TRBV5-1 | NA | CASSVNRDFYEQYF
TRBV2 | NA | CASSDLEGATYGYTF
TRBV27 | NA | CASSFMPPQGYTF
TRBV24-1 | NA | CATRGLANEQFF
TRBV7-3 | NA | CASSPTGGHLNTEAFF
TRBV13 | NA | CASSRTERLEQFF
TRBV5-1 | NA | CASRRAEQETQYF
TRBV4-1 | TRBD1 | CASSQAGGEGEKLFF
TRBV25-1 | NA | CASSERRRGIVQETQYF
TRBV6-6 | NA | CAIYSGGKQFF
TRBV12-3/TRBV12-4 | NA | CASSLGGLNNYGYTF
TRBV9 | NA | CASSAVTGLDGYTF
TRBV3-1 | TRBD2 | CASSQRASGGPLGNEQFF
TRBV12-3/TRBV12-4 | NA | CASSFFQGPNYGYTF
TRBV5-1 | NA | CASSLPQDTGELFF
TRBV3-1 | NA | CASSQIGINEKLFF
TRBV24-1 | TRBD2 | CATSDSASGSETQYF
TRBV29-1 | NA | CSRGNARSNQPQHF
TRBV6-2/TRBV6-3 | NA | CASSYLRQPEDEKLFF
TRBV7-9 | TRBD1 | CASSLRDSTSTDTQYF
TRBV20-1 | TRBD2 | CSAPRGLAGGRKTQYF
TRBV9 | TRBD2 | CASSGSSGRVAGELFF
TRBV30 | NA | CAGSPVGGGYTF
TRBV29-1 | TRBD2 | CSVARVGLAGARRAGSSYEQYF
TRBV12-3/TRBV12-4 | TRBD2 | CAILAVYNEQFF
TRBV7-9 | TRBD1 | CASSSDRGRAYEQYF
TRBV2 | TRBD1 | CASKQGRENYGYTF
TRBV29-1 | TRBD1 | CSVVPQGNYGYTF
TRBV7-9 | NA | CASSPGDPLITF
TRBV5-1 | TRBD1 | CASSWTGAGTGTQYF
TRBV29-1 | TRBD2 | CSVSGGASDTQYF
TRBV29-1 | NA | CSIDWDEQFF